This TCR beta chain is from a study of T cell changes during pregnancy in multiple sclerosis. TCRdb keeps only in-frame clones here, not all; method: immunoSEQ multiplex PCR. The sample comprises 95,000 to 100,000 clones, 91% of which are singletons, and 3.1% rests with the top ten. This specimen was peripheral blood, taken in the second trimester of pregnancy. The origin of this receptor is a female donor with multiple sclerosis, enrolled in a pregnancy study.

The chain's CDR3 is CSAQLRRGGEETQYF. The CDR3 DNA reads as TGCAGCGCTCAGTTGAGAAGGGGCGGGGAAGAGACCCAGTACTTC. The gene calls are TRBV29-1 and TRBJ2-5; D possibly corresponds to TRBD2 (6 bases). V was pared by 7 bases and J by 3 bases, with 21 bases between. CDR1 is SQVTM, CDR2 ANQGSEA, per germline. The length of the CDR3 is 15 residues.